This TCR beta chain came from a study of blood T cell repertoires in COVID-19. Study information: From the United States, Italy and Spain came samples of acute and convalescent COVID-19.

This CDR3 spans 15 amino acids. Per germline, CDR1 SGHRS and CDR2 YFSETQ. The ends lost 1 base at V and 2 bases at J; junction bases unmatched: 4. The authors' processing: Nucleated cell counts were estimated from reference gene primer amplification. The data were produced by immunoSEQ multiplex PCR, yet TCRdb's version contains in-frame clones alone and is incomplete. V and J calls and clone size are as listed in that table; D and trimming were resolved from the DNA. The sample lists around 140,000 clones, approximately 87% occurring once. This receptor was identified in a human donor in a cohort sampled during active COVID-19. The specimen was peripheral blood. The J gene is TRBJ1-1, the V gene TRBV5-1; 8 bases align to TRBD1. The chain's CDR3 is CASSLTGGLNTEAFF. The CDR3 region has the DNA TGCGCCAGCAGCTTGACAGGGGGGCTTAACACTGAAGCTTTCTTT.